This TCR beta chain was identified during a study of neoadjuvant anti-PD-1 for oral cavity cancer. Looking at the study overall: Patients without progression got a fourth dose around day 43.

These newly diagnosed stage II-IVA oral cavity squamous cell carcinoma patients had no prior systemic or radiation treatment. Patients had HPV-negative, locally advanced oral cavity squamous cell carcinoma. Trimming cost V 6 bases and J 3 bases, with 15 bases left between them. Germline V gene lookup returns CDR1 MNHNS and CDR2 SASEGT. The CDR3 runs to 14 residues. Produced via immunoSEQ multiplex PCR; TCRdb's table is partial and in-frame only. The repertoire has about 20,000 clones, around 76% of them found once; the top ten carry around 2.6%. This sample comprised PBMCs, obtained before nivolumab (anti-PD-1) treatment. This TCR came from a person aged 35 to 85 with oral cavity squamous cell carcinoma. The rearrangement joins TRBV6-1 to TRBJ2-7, with D perhaps TRBD1 or TRBD2 (5 bases each). The CDR3 sequence: CASRYRDGLYEQYF. The CDR3 coding sequence is TGTGCCAGCAGATACCGGGACGGACTCTACGAGCAGTACTTC.